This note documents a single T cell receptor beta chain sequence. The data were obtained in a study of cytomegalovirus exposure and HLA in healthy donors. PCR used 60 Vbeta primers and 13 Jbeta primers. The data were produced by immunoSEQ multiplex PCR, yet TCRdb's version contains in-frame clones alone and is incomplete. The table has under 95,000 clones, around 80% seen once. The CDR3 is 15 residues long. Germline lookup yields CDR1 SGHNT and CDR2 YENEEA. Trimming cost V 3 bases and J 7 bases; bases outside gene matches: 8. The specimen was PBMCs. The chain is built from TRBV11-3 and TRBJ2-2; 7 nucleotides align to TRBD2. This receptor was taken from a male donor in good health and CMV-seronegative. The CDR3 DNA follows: TGTGCCAGCAGCTTGGGCGGGAGCATCGGCGGGGAGCTGTTTTTT. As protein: CASSLGGSIGGELFF.